Each of the 18 T cell receptor beta chains below was sequenced from the same sample in a study of radiotherapy plus CTLA-4 blockade in lung cancer. Method: immunoSEQ multiplex PCR; TCRdb's copy keeps in-frame clones and lacks some. The sample includes 50,000 to 65,000 clones, around four fifths of them seen just once. Sequenced material: peripheral blood, taken from a patient treated with radiotherapy plus ipilimumab. The receptors stem from a human donor with non-small cell lung cancer who had a partial response to radiotherapy plus ipilimumab.

The rearrangement links TRBV13 to TRBJ2-5, with 9 bases identical to TRBD1. V gave up 2 bases and J gave up 5 bases; unmatched junction bases: 9. Germline V gene sequence: CDR1 PRHDT, CDR2 FYEKMQ (reference sequence). There are 16 residues in the CDR3. CDR3 bases: TGTGCCAGCAGCTTACCGGGACAGGGTTATCAGGAGACCCAGTACTTC. This sequence encodes CASSLPGQGYQETQYF.

The rearrangement links TRBV9 to TRBJ2-7; the D gene is possibly TRBD1 (6 bases). This CDR3 is 14 amino acids long. Germline loops: CDR1 SGDLS, CDR2 YYNGEE. V lost 4 bases, J lost 2 bases, and 13 bases lay in between. The CDR3 DNA sequence: TGTGCCAGCAGCACTTGGGACACCCCCTACGAGCAGTACTTC. Protein sequence: CASSTWDTPYEQYF.

The V and J genes are TRBV2 and TRBJ2-5, with D perhaps matching TRBD1 (5 bases). V was cut by 5 bases and J by 5 bases, with 9 bases left in between. The CDR3 consists of 12 residues. Per germline, CDR1 SNHLY and CDR2 FYNNEI. CDR3 coding DNA: TGTGCCAGCAGTCGACAGAGGGAGACCCAGTACTTC. This gives the protein CASSRQRETQYF.

J is TRBJ1-5 and V is TRBV18; 9 nucleotides line up with TRBD1. Germline V gene data show CDR1 as KGHSH and CDR2 as LQKENI. CDR3 length: 16 residues. The ends lost 1 base at V and 2 bases at J; junction bases unmatched: 3. The CDR3 sequence is CASSPQGQGGNQPQHF. The DNA of the CDR3 is TGTGCCAGCTCACCACAGGGACAGGGTGGCAATCAGCCCCAGCATTTT.

The chain uses TRBV7-2 and TRBJ2-5, with D possibly matching TRBD1 (6 bases). Germline V gives CDR1 SGHTA, CDR2 FQGNSA. This CDR3 region has 16 residues. V dropped 5 bases and J dropped 6 bases, with 22 bases sitting between them. The CDR3 region is CASSPPYTGNEKTQYF. In DNA, the CDR3 is TGTGCCAGCAGCCCCCCGTACACAGGGAATGAGAAGACCCAGTACTTC.

The table lists this clone with a few counts. J is TRBJ2-7 and V is TRBV5-1; possible D gene TRBD2, 5 bases. The CDR3 is made up of 13 amino acids. V dropped 0 bases and J dropped 3 bases, with 7 bases sitting between them. Looked up from germline, CDR1 is SGHRS and CDR2 is YFSETQ. CDR3 in amino acids: CASSLGRDYEQYF. The CDR3 nucleotides are TGCGCCAGCAGCTTGGGACGGGACTACGAGCAGTACTTC.

This sequence joins TRBV7-2 and TRBJ1-3; D possibly corresponds to TRBD1 (5 bases). This CDR3 has 16 amino acids. CDR1 and CDR2 from the germline V gene are SGHTA and FQGNSA. Trimming took off 1 base at V and 4 bases at J, with 14 bases between the two ends. This CDR3 reads CASSLDGGGKGNTIYF. CDR3 sequence (DNA): TGTGCCAGCAGCTTAGATGGGGGGGGAAAGGGAAACACCATATATTTT.

This chain connects TRBV4-1 to TRBJ2-6; D is unresolved. The germline gives CDR1 MGHRA, CDR2 YSYEKL. V was cut by 2 bases and J by 0 bases, with 8 bases left in between. The CDR3 contains 16 residues. CDR3 sequence (DNA): TGCGCCAGCAGCCAATCTCTGGCCTCTGGGGCCAACGTCCTGACTTTC. Protein: CASSQSLASGANVLTF.

The V gene is TRBV5-1, the J gene TRBJ2-1, with TRBD1 matching 10 bases. This CDR3 has 16 amino acids. With 0 bases clipped from V and 6 bases from J, the junction kept 6 bases outside the gene matches. The germline CDR1 and CDR2 sequences are SGHRS and YFSETQ. CDR3 residues: CASSLAGQGSINEQFF. The CDR3 region has the DNA TGCGCCAGCAGCTTGGCGGGACAGGGGTCCATCAATGAGCAGTTCTTC.

The V and J genes are TRBV5-1 and TRBJ2-2; possibly TRBD1 for D (5 bases). The V and J ends lost 2 bases and 6 bases respectively, with 14 bases between them. Germline-derived CDR1 and CDR2 are SGHRS and YFSETQ. CDR3 length equals 15 residues. The CDR3 region has the DNA TGCGCCAGCAGCTTTGCAGGGAACGATCCCGGGGAGCTGTTTTTT. Translating gives CASSFAGNDPGELFF.

The rearrangement joins TRBV30 to TRBJ2-2; TRBD2 is a possible D gene (7 bases). The CDR3 covers 15 residues. The germline gives CDR1 GTSNPN, CDR2 SVGIG (reference sequence). V was pared by 3 bases and J by 1 base, with 12 bases between. The CDR3 loop reads CAWSRGGGNTGELFF. The DNA of the CDR3 is TGTGCCTGGAGCCGGGGAGGGGGGAACACCGGGGAGCTGTTTTTT. Full variable domain (missing parts from reference TRBV30 and TRBJ2-2): SQTIHQWPATLVQPVGSPLSLECTVEGTSNPNLYWYRQAAGRGLQLLFYSVGIGQISSEVPQNLSASRPQDRQFILSSKKLLLSDSGFYLCAWSRGGGNTGELFFGEGSRLTVL.

CDR3 protein: CASSRTGLDGYTF. The CDR3 DNA is TGCGCCAGCAGCCGGACAGGGCTTGATGGCTACACCTTC. The rearrangement uses TRBV5-1 and TRBJ1-2, with 8 positions matching TRBD1. Losses at the gene ends were 4 bases for V and 6 bases for J; bases not matched to a gene: 5. This CDR3 spans 13 amino acids. CDR1 SGHRS and CDR2 YFSETQ come from the germline V gene.

This clone was detected a few times. CDR3 coding DNA: TGTGCCAGCAGCTTAGCGTGGGGAGAAGGTCAGCCCCAGCATTTT. Amino acid sequence: CASSLAWGEGQPQHF. This rearrangement joins TRBV7-2 to TRBJ1-5, with D hard to call. Per germline, CDR1 SGHTA and CDR2 FQGNSA. The V end lost 0 bases, the J end lost 6 bases, and 12 bases lay between the germline ends. The CDR3 runs 15 residues.

This clone has a single count. The genes are TRBV30 and TRBJ1-2; a weak D match, TRBD1 (6 bases). The CDR3 has 14 residues. Trimming cost V 1 base and J 7 bases, with 16 bases left between them. Per germline, CDR1 GTSNPN and CDR2 SVGIG (reference sequence). As DNA, the CDR3 is TGTGCCTGGAGTGCCCTCTTGGGGGCGGGTGGCTACACCTTC. This sequence encodes CAWSALLGAGGYTF.

This clone was seen more than once but under ten times. The V call is TRBV5-6, the J call TRBJ2-5, with D possibly TRBD1 on 6 matching bases. CDR1 SGHDT and CDR2 YYEEEE come from the germline V gene. Between the trimmed V and J ends, which lost 1 base and 2 bases, there was a span of 18 bases. The CDR3 consists of 17 residues. This CDR3 is CASSLSSGAGVQETQYF. Written as DNA, the CDR3 is TGTGCCAGCAGCTTGTCATCAGGGGCAGGGGTTCAAGAGACCCAGTACTTC.

This clone was detected a few times. The CDR3 protein is CASSQQTPDGEGYTF. CDR3 sequence (DNA): TGTGCCAGCAGCCAACAAACCCCGGACGGGGAAGGCTACACCTTC. The V call is TRBV5-6, the J call TRBJ1-2; D gene unclear. The germline gives CDR1 SGHDT, CDR2 YYEEEE. The CDR3 covers 15 residues. V was shortened by 4 bases and J by 8 bases, with 21 bases between the two germline ends.

The chain uses TRBV5-4 and TRBJ2-7, with a possible D match to TRBD1 (6 bases). Germline values: CDR1 SGHNT, CDR2 YYREEE (reference sequence). V was shortened by 2 bases and J by 5 bases, with 11 bases between the two germline ends. The CDR3 has 13 amino acids. The CDR3 loop is CASSFQGFHEQYF. The CDR3, as DNA: TGTGCCAGCAGCTTTCAGGGGTTCCACGAGCAGTACTTC.

The rearrangement joins TRBV7-9 to TRBJ2-5, with D possibly TRBD1 on 5 matching bases. CDR3 length: 13 amino acids. CDR1 and CDR2 (germline): SEHNR, FQNEAQ (reference sequence). V was cut by 3 bases and J by 10 bases, with 15 bases left in between. The CDR3 spells CASSFNRQAGQYF. The CDR3 nucleotides are TGTGCCAGCAGCTTTAACAGGCAAGCCGGCCAGTACTTC.